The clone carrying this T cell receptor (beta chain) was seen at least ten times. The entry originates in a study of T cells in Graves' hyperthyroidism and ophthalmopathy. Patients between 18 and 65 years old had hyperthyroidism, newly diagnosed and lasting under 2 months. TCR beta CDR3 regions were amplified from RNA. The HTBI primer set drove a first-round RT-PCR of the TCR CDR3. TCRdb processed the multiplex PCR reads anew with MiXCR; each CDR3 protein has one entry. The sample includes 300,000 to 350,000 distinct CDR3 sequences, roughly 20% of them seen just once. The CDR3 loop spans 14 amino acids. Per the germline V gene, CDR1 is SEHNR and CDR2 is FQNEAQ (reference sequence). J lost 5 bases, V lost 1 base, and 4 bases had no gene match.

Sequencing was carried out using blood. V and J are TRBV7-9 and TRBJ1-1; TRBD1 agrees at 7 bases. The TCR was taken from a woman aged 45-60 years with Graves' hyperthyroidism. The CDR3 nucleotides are TGTGCCAGCAGCTTAGGACAGGGTGAGACTGAAGCTTTCTTT. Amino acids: CASSLGQGETEAFF. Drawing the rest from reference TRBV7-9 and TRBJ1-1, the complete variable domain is DTGVSQNPRHKITKRGQNVTFRCDPISEHNRLYWYRQTLGQGPEFLTYFQNEAQLEKSRLLSDRFSAERPKGSFSTLEIQRTEQGDSAMYLCASSLGQGETEAFFGQGTRLTVV.